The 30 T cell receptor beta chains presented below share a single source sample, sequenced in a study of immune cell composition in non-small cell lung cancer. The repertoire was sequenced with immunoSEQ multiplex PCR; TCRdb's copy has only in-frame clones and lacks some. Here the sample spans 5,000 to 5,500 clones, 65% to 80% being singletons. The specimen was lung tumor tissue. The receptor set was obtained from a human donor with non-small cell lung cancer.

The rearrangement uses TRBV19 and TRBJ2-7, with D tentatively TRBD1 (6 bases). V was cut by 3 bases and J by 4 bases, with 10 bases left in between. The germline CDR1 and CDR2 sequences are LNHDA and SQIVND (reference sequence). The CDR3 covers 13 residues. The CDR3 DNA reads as TGTGCCAGTAGTATGGTCAGGGGTTACGAGCAGTACTTC. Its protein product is CASSMVRGYEQYF.

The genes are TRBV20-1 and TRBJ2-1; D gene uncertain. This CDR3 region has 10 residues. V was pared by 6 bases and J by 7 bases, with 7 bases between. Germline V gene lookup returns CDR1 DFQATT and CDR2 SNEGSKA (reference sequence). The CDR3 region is CSAKNNEQFF. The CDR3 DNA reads TGCAGTGCCAAAAATAATGAGCAGTTCTTC.

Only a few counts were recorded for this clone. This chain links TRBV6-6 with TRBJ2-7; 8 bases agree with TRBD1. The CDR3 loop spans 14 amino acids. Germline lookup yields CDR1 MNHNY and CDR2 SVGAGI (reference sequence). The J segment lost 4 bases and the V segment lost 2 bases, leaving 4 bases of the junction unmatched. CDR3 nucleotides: TGTGCCAGCAGTTACGGGACAGGTCAGTACGAGCAGTACTTC. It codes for CASSYGTGQYEQYF.

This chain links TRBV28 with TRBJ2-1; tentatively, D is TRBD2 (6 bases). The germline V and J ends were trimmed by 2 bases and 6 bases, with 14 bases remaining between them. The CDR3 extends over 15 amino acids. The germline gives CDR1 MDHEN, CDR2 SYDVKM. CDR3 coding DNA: TGTGCCAGCAGTTTAAGGGGCGGGACGGTCAATGAGCAGTTCTTC. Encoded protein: CASSLRGGTVNEQFF.

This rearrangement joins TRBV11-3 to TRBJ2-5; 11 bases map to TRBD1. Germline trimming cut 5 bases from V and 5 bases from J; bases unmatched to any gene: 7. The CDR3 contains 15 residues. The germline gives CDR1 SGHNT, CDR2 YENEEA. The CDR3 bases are TGTGCCAGCAGCCAAGGACAGGGGGCTTTTGAGACCCAGTACTTC. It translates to CASSQGQGAFETQYF.

The CDR3: CASSTTPYYGYTF. The DNA for the CDR3 is TGTGCCAGCAGTACTACCCCCTACTATGGCTACACCTTC. The V gene is TRBV28, the J gene TRBJ1-2; D not resolved. This CDR3 is built from 13 residues. Looked up from germline, CDR1 is MDHEN and CDR2 is SYDVKM. Trimming stripped 5 bases from V and 3 bases from J, with 10 bases between.

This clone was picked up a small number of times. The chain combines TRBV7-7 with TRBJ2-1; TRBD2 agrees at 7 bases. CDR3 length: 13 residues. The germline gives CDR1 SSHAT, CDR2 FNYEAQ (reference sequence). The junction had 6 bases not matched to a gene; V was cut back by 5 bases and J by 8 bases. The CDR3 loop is CASSTGTIHEQFF. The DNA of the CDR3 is TGTGCCAGCAGCACCGGGACTATCCATGAGCAGTTCTTC.

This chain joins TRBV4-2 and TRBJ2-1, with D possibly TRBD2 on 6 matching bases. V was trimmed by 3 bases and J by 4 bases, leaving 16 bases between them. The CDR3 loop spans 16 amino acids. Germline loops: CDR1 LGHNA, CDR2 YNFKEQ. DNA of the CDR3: TGTGCCAGCAGCCATTCGTCTAGCGCTGAGTACAATGAGCAGTTCTTC. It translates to CASSHSSSAEYNEQFF.

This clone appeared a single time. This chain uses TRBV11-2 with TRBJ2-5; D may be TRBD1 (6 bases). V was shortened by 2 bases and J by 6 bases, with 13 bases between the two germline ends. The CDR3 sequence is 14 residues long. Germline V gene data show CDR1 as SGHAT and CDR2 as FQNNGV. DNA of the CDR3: TGTGCCAGCAGCTTATCACAACAGGGAAAGACCCAGTACTTC. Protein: CASSLSQQGKTQYF.

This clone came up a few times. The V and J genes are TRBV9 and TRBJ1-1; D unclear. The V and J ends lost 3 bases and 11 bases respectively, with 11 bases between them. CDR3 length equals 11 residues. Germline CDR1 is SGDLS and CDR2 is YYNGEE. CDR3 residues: CASSANSGAFF. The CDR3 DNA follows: TGTGCCAGCAGCGCCAACTCGGGGGCTTTCTTT.

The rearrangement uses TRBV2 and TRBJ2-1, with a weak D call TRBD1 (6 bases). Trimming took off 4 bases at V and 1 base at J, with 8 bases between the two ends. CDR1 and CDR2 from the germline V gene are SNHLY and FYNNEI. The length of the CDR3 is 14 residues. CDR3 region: CASSAGQSYNEQFF. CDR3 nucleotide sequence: TGTGCCAGCAGTGCTGGACAGTCCTACAATGAGCAGTTCTTC.

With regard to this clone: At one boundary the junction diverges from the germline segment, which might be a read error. The CDR3 region has the DNA TGTGCCAGCAGCTTCATGCGGGCTGGGCACTTC. Its translation: CASSFMRAGHF. V usage is TRBV7-9 and J usage is TRBJ2-4, with D possibly matching TRBD2 (5 bases). There are 11 residues in the CDR3. CDR1 SEHNR and CDR2 FQNEAQ come from the germline V gene (reference sequence).

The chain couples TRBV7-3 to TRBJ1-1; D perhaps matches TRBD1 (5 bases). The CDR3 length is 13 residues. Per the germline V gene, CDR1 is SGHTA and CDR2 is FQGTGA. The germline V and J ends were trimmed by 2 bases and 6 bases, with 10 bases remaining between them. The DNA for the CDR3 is TGTGCCAGCAGCTTAGATCAGGGTTCTGAAGCTTTCTTT. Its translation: CASSLDQGSEAFF.

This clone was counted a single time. The CDR3 sequence is CASSLGAVRTGYQPQHF. The CDR3 nucleotides are TGTGCCAGCAGCTTAGGCGCTGTCCGGACAGGGTATCAGCCCCAGCATTTT. This sequence joins TRBV7-9 and TRBJ1-5; 8 bases are a match to TRBD1. Germline loops: CDR1 SEHNR, CDR2 FQNEAQ (reference sequence). The CDR3 runs to 17 residues. The ends lost 1 base at V and 5 bases at J; junction bases unmatched: 10. The full variable domain, in which reference TRBV7-9 and TRBJ1-5 provide the parts outside the CDR3, is DTGVSQNPRHKITKRGQNVTFRCDPISEHNRLYWYRQTLGQGPEFLTYFQNEAQLEKSRLLSDRFSAERPKGSFSTLEIQRTEQGDSAMYLCASSLGAVRTGYQPQHFGDGTRLSIL.

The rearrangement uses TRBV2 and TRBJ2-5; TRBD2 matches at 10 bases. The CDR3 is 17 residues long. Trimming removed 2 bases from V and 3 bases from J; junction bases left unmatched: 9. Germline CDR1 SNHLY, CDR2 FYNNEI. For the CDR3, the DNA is TGTGCCAGCAGTGAAACCCGAGGACTAGCGGTAAAAGAGACCCAGTACTTC. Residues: CASSETRGLAVKETQYF. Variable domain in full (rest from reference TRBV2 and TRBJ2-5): EPEVTQTPSHQVTQMGQEVILRCVPISNHLYFYWYRQILGQKVEFLVSFYNNEISEKSEIFDDQFSVERPDGSNFTLKIRSTKLEDSAMYFCASSETRGLAVKETQYFGPGTRLLVL.

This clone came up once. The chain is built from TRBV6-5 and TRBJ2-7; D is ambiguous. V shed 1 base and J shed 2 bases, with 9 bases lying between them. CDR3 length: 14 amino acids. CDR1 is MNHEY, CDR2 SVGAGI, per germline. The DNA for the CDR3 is TGTGCCAGCAGTTACTTTATCCAGACCTACGAGCAGTACTTC. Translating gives CASSYFIQTYEQYF.

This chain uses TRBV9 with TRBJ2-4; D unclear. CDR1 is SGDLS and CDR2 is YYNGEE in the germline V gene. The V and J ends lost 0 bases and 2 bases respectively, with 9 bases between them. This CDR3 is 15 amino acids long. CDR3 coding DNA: TGTGCCAGCAGCGTAGACCCCGGGTCCAAAAACATTCAGTACTTC. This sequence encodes CASSVDPGSKNIQYF.

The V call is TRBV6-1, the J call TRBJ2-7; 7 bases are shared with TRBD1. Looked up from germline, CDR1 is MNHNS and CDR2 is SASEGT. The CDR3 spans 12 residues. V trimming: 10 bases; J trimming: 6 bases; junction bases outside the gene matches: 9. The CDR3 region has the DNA TGTGCCACCTTACAGGGGTTGGCCGAGCAGTACTTC. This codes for CATLQGLAEQYF.

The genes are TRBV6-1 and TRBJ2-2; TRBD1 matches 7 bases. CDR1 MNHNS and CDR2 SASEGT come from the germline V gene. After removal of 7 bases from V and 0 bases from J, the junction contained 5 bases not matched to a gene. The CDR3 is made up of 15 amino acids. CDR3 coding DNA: TGTGCCAGCATTAAGGACAGGTCGAACACCGGGGAGCTGTTTTTT. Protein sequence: CASIKDRSNTGELFF.

The CDR3 sequence: CASRSVRELFF. The CDR3 nucleotides are TGTGCCAGCAGATCGGTCCGGGAGCTGTTTTTT. J is TRBJ2-2 and V is TRBV28; D not resolved. Looked up from germline, CDR1 is MDHEN and CDR2 is SYDVKM. The CDR3 is 11 residues long. Trimming left V 6 bases short and J 9 bases short, with 8 bases between.

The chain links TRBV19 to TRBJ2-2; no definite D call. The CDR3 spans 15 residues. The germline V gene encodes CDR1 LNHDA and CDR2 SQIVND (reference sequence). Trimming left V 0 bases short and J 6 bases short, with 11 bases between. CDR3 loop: CASSIDPLRSGELFF. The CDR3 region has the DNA TGTGCCAGTAGTATAGATCCTCTGCGGTCCGGGGAGCTGTTTTTT.

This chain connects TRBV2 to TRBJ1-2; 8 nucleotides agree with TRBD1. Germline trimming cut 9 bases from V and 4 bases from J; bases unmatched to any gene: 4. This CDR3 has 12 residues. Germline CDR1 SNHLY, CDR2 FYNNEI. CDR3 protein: CASGTGPYGYTF. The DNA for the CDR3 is TGTGCCAGTGGGACAGGACCCTATGGCTACACCTTC.

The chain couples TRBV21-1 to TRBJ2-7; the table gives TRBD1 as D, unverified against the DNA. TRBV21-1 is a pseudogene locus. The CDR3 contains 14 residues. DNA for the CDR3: TGTGCCAGCAGCAAATGGGCAGACTCCTACGAGCAGTACTTC. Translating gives CASSKWADSYEQYF.

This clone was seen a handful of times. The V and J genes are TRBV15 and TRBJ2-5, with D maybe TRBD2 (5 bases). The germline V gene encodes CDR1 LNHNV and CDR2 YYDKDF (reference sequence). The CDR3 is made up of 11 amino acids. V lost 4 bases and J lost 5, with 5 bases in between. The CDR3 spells CATSKRETQYF. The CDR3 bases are TGTGCCACCAGCAAGCGGGAGACCCAGTACTTC.

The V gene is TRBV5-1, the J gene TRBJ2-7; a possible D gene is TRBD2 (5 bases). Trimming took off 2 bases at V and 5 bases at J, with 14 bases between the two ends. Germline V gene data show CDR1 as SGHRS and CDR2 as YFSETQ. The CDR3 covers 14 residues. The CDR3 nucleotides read TGCGCCAGCAGCTTTTCCGGGGTGGGCGACGAGCAGTACTTC. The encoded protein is CASSFSGVGDEQYF.

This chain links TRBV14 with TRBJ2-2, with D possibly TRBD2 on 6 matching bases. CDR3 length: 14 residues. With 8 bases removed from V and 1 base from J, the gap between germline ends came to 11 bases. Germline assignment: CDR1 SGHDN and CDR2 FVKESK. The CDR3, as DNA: TGTGCCAGCCGGGGACTCCAGAACACCGGGGAGCTGTTTTTT. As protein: CASRGLQNTGELFF.

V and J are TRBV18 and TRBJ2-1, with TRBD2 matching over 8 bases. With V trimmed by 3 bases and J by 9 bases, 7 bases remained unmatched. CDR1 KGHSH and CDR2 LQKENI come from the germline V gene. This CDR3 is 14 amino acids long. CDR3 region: CASSPPSREAEQFF. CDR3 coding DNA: TGTGCCAGCTCACCCCCCTCGCGGGAGGCTGAGCAGTTCTTC.

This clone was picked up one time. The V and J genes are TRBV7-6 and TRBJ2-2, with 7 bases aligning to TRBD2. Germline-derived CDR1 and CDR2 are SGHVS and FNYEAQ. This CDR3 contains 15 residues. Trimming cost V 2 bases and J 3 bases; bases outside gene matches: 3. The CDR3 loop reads CASSLFRGDTGELFF. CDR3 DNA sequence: TGTGCCAGCAGCTTATTCCGGGGGGACACCGGGGAGCTGTTTTTT.

In DNA form, the CDR3 reads TGTGCCAGCAGTTACGACAATTACAAGCAGTACTTC. Its protein product is CASSYDNYKQYF. The V and J genes are TRBV6-5 and TRBJ2-7; no clear D gene. V shed 2 bases and J shed 8 bases, with 10 bases lying between them. Germline CDR1 MNHEY, CDR2 SVGAGI. The CDR3 totals 12 residues.

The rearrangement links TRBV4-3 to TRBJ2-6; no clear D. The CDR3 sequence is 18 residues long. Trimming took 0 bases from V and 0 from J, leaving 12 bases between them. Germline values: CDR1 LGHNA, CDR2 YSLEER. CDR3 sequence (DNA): TGCGCCAGCAGCCAAGATACACCGTGGTTCTCTGGGGCCAACGTCCTGACTTTC. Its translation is CASSQDTPWFSGANVLTF.